Each of the 27 T cell receptor beta chains below was sequenced from the same sample in a study of identical twins. TCRdb passed the 5' RACE reads through MiXCR, listing each CDR3 protein once. The sample lists 240,000 or so distinct CDR3 sequences; about 7% were seen once. These data were also filed under a second study, of yellow fever vaccine responses in identical twins.

Input material: memory (CD45RO+) T cells sorted from blood. The source of these receptors is a woman aged 18 to 35 in good health.

There are a few counts of this clonotype. The chain carries TRBV4-2 and TRBJ2-5; TRBD2 aligns across 8 bases. Looked up from germline, CDR1 is LGHNA and CDR2 is YNFKEQ. Germline trimming cut 0 bases from V and 2 bases from J; bases unmatched to any gene: 5. The CDR3 consists of 16 residues. DNA for the CDR3: TGTGCCAGCAGCCAAGATGTGGGGACTAGACAAGAGACCCAGTACTTC. Its protein is CASSQDVGTRQETQYF.

V gene TRBV6-1 combines with J gene TRBJ2-5, with 11 bases that match TRBD2. Germline trimming cut 6 bases from V and 6 bases from J; bases unmatched to any gene: 9. The CDR3 loop spans 15 amino acids. Germline V gene lookup returns CDR1 MNHNS and CDR2 SASEGT. The CDR3 sequence is CASRLLAGDQQTQYF. In DNA, the CDR3 is TGTGCCAGCAGGCTACTAGCGGGGGACCAGCAGACCCAGTACTTC.

The rearrangement uses TRBV6-1 and TRBJ2-2, with 7 nucleotides matching TRBD1. Germline CDR1 and CDR2: MNHNS and SASEGT. The CDR3 runs to 15 residues. V gave up 8 bases and J gave up 5 bases; unmatched junction bases: 11. In DNA, the CDR3 is TGTGCCAGCTACCGACAGGGTTATAGAACCGGGGAGCTGTTTTTT. Translated: CASYRQGYRTGELFF.

On this clonotype: One junction end disagrees with the germline gene, perhaps due to a read error. The gene calls are TRBV20-1 and TRBJ2-3; 8 bases are shared with TRBD2. Looked up from germline, CDR1 is DFQATT and CDR2 is SNEGSKA (reference sequence). This CDR3 comprises 16 residues. The CDR3 region is CCAREISGTSTDTQYF. The CDR3 region has the DNA TGCTGTGCTAGAGAGATTAGCGGGACAAGCACAGATACGCAGTATTTT.

This clonotype was observed a few times. V is TRBV28 and J is TRBJ1-1, with D perhaps TRBD1 (5 bases). Germline CDR1 and CDR2: MDHEN and SYDVKM. CDR3 length equals 14 residues. With 3 bases removed from V and 4 bases from J, the gap between germline ends came to 12 bases. This CDR3 is CASSFMGDSTEAFF. CDR3 nucleotides: TGTGCCAGCAGTTTTATGGGGGACTCCACTGAAGCTTTCTTT.

The table lists this clonotype with many counts. The chain employs TRBV2 and TRBJ1-5; D might be TRBD1 (6 bases). Trimming stripped 7 bases from V and 4 bases from J, with 11 bases between. CDR3 length: 13 amino acids. The germline V gene encodes CDR1 SNHLY and CDR2 FYNNEI. The CDR3 sequence: CASNGQQNQPQHF. In DNA form, the CDR3 reads TGTGCCAGCAACGGACAGCAGAATCAGCCCCAGCATTTT.

This clonotype was observed at least ten times. J is TRBJ2-7 and V is TRBV12-3 or TRBV12-4; 7 nucleotides match TRBD2. The CDR3 has 13 amino acids. V trimming: 5 bases; J trimming: 6 bases; junction bases outside the gene matches: 7. CDR3 protein: CASSPRLAGEQYF. The CDR3 DNA follows: TGTGCCAGCAGTCCCCGACTAGCCGGCGAGCAGTACTTC.

The chain is built from TRBV11-1 and TRBJ2-3, with D perhaps matching TRBD1 or TRBD2 (10 bases each). Germline lookup yields CDR1 SGHAT and CDR2 FQDESV (reference sequence). V lost 5 bases and J 2 bases, leaving 23 bases between the germline ends. The CDR3 has 18 amino acids. The CDR3 coding sequence is TGTGCCAGCAGCCCGACAGGGGGCACTAGCGGGGCCACAGATACGCAGTATTTT. Residues: CASSPTGGTSGATDTQYF.

This rearrangement joins TRBV20-1 to TRBJ2-3; no clear D gene. The germline gives CDR1 DFQATT, CDR2 SNEGSKA (reference sequence). CDR3 length: 13 residues. V lost 3 bases, J lost 4 bases, and 11 bases lay in between. This chain's CDR3 is CSARPPYSDTQYF. CDR3 DNA: TGCAGTGCTAGGCCGCCCTATTCAGATACGCAGTATTTT.

The gene calls are TRBV2 and TRBJ1-2; possible D gene TRBD1, 6 bases. Germline values: CDR1 SNHLY, CDR2 FYNNEI. The CDR3 spans 10 residues. Between the trimmed V and J ends, which lost 10 bases and 6 bases, there was a span of 9 bases. The CDR3 nucleotides read TGTGCCAAAAGGACAGATGGCTACACCTTC. This translates into CAKRTDGYTF.

Ten or more counts support this clonotype. Its ends do not fully match the called genes, so a read error is possible. This chain uses TRBV24-1 with TRBJ2-3; TRBD2 matches at 8 bases. Germline assignment: CDR1 KGHDR and CDR2 SFDVKD. The CDR3 contains 16 residues. For the CDR3, the DNA is TGTGCCACCCGAATGGGCAGCGGGGGATACACAGATATGCAGTATTTT. Translated: CATRMGSGGYTDMQYF.

This clonotype was recorded many times. This sequence joins TRBV10-2 and TRBJ1-2; D is possibly TRBD1 (5 bases). V was trimmed by 3 bases and J by 2 bases, leaving 13 bases between them. Germline V gene lookup returns CDR1 WSHSY and CDR2 SAAADI. This CDR3 comprises 15 residues. CDR3 region: CASSEGSTVNYGYTF. CDR3 sequence (DNA): TGCGCCAGCAGTGAAGGGTCGACAGTAAACTATGGCTACACCTTC.

This clonotype has at least ten counts. The chain uses TRBV5-1 and TRBJ2-1, with 13 bases lining up with TRBD2. The ends lost 4 bases at V and 9 bases at J; junction bases unmatched: 19. CDR1 SGHRS and CDR2 YFSETQ come from the germline V gene. CDR3 length equals 19 residues. In nucleotides, the CDR3 is TGCGCCAGCAGCCGCACCGGGACTAGCGGGATCCTCGCAATTTCTGAGCAGTTCTTC. Translating gives CASSRTGTSGILAISEQFF.

This rearrangement joins TRBV14 to TRBJ2-1; 14 bases line up with TRBD2. Germline CDR1 SGHDN, CDR2 FVKESK. The CDR3 is 19 residues long. The trim removed 2 bases at V and 3 bases at J, leaving 9 bases unmatched. CDR3 sequence: CASSQMTSGGAWSYNEQFF. In DNA, the CDR3 is TGTGCCAGCAGCCAAATGACTAGCGGGGGGGCCTGGAGCTACAATGAGCAGTTCTTC.

CDR3: CASSIRGEPTDTQYF. The CDR3 DNA reads as TGTGCCAGTAGTATAAGGGGCGAACCCACAGATACGCAGTATTTT. The rearrangement uses TRBV19 and TRBJ2-3, with D perhaps matching TRBD1 (5 bases). CDR3 length: 15 amino acids. Trimming stripped 2 bases from V and 2 bases from J, with 11 bases between. Germline CDR1 is LNHDA and CDR2 is SQIVND (reference sequence).

This clonotype was seen many times. V and J are TRBV12-3 or TRBV12-4 and TRBJ2-3; TRBD2 matches 9 bases. J gave up 5 bases and V 3 bases, and 3 bases lay outside the gene matches. The CDR3 is 14 residues long. The CDR3 sequence is CASSFAGGRDTQYF. The CDR3 nucleotides read TGTGCCAGCAGTTTCGCGGGGGGGCGAGATACGCAGTATTTT.

J is TRBJ2-7 and V is TRBV18; 7 positions agree with TRBD1. Germline CDR1 reads KGHSH; CDR2 reads LQKENI. J gave up 3 bases and V 8 bases, and 4 bases lay outside the gene matches. CDR3 length: 12 amino acids. The CDR3 DNA reads TGTGCCAGCCGGGGACAGAACTACGAGCAGTACTTC. It encodes CASRGQNYEQYF. The full variable domain, in which reference TRBV18 and TRBJ2-7 provide the parts outside the CDR3, is NAGVMQNPRHLVRRRGQEARLRCSPMKGHSHVYWYRQLPEEGLKFMVYLQKENIIDESGMPKERFSAEFPKEGPSILRIQQVVRGDSAAYFCASRGQNYEQYFGPGTRLTVT.

Details on this clonotype: This may come from a read error, since a much larger clone is one base off. The rearrangement links TRBV3-1 to TRBJ2-1, with 8 bases aligning to TRBD2. Losses at the gene ends were 3 bases for V and 9 bases for J; bases not matched to a gene: 16. This CDR3 has 17 amino acids. Germline loops: CDR1 LGHDT, CDR2 YNNKEL (reference sequence). Here the CDR3 reads CASSQIPGLDTGSEQFF. In DNA, the CDR3 is TGTGCCAGCAGCCAGATTCCGGGACTAGATACGGGGTCTGAGCAGTTCTTC.

The rearrangement links TRBV6-5 to TRBJ2-3; no clear D. The CDR3 length is 13 residues. V lost 0 bases, J lost 6 bases, and 7 bases lay in between. Germline CDR1 and CDR2: MNHEY and SVGAGI. The CDR3: CASSYSNWDTQYF. In DNA, the CDR3 is TGTGCCAGCAGTTACTCGAATTGGGATACGCAGTATTTT.

This clonotype was observed a few times. The chain couples TRBV4-2 to TRBJ2-4; 9 nucleotides match TRBD1. Germline values: CDR1 LGHNA, CDR2 YNFKEQ. CDR3 length equals 14 residues. The V gene end was trimmed by 4 bases and the J gene end by 4 bases; junction bases not matched to a gene: 2. As DNA, the CDR3 is TGTGCCAGCAGCCCAGACAGGGGGAAAAACATTCAGTACTTC. Its protein product is CASSPDRGKNIQYF.

This chain links TRBV6-5 with TRBJ2-2, with 12 nucleotides matching TRBD2. The germline V gene has CDR1 MNHEY and CDR2 SVGAGI. This CDR3 is built from 15 residues. With V trimmed by 4 bases and J by 5 bases, 2 bases remained unmatched. CDR3 region: CASSFGLAGTGELFF. The CDR3 DNA is TGTGCCAGCAGTTTCGGACTAGCGGGGACCGGGGAGCTGTTTTTT.

This clonotype was counted only a few times. This chain joins TRBV10-3 and TRBJ2-7; 7 bases map to TRBD1. Germline V gene lookup returns CDR1 ENHRY and CDR2 SYGVKD. CDR3 length equals 15 residues. Unmatched junction bases numbered 14, after V lost 5 bases and J lost 7 bases. DNA of the CDR3: TGTGCCATCAGTCCGACAGGGATCGCCCTACGGGAGCAGTACTTC. Its protein product is CAISPTGIALREQYF.

This clonotype has just a few counts. V and J are TRBV6-4 and TRBJ2-3, with a weak D call TRBD1 (6 bases). The CDR3 is 15 amino acids. Germline CDR1 reads MRHNA; CDR2 reads SNTAGT. V lost 4 bases and J lost 2, with 13 bases in between. CDR3 amino acids: CASSVMDSPTDTQYF. CDR3 nucleotides: TGTGCCAGCAGTGTTATGGACAGCCCCACAGATACGCAGTATTTT.

The chain carries TRBV6-1 and TRBJ2-2, with a tentative D call TRBD2 (5 bases). The CDR3 is made up of 16 amino acids. V was trimmed by 6 bases and J by 9 bases, leaving 23 bases between them. Germline V gene data show CDR1 as MNHNS and CDR2 as SASEGT. In DNA, the CDR3 is TGTGCCAGCAGCCCCCACCAGGACTTAGGTAGCCGGGAGCTGTTTTTT. This translates into CASSPHQDLGSRELFF.

The V call is TRBV20-1, the J call TRBJ2-5, with 7 bases fitting TRBD1. V shed 6 bases and J 5 bases; nucleotides not matched to a gene: 6. The CDR3 extends over 12 amino acids. The germline CDR1 and CDR2 sequences are DFQATT and SNEGSKA (reference sequence). CDR3 loop: CSADRARETQYF. CDR3 DNA: TGCAGTGCCGACAGGGCCCGGGAGACCCAGTACTTC.

This clonotype was counted at least ten times. The chain recombines TRBV29-1 with TRBJ2-3; 7 nucleotides line up with TRBD2. This CDR3 is 12 amino acids long. Germline values: CDR1 SQVTM, CDR2 ANQGSEA. V trimming: 5 bases; J trimming: 5 bases; junction bases outside the gene matches: 4. The CDR3 sequence is CSVLASGDTQYF. The CDR3 region has the DNA TGCAGCGTTCTCGCTAGCGGAGATACGCAGTATTTT.

This clonotype was observed many times. The rearrangement uses TRBV6-4 and TRBJ2-5, with TRBD1 matching 9 bases. The ends lost 4 bases at V and 5 bases at J; junction bases unmatched: 5. This CDR3 region has 14 residues. Germline loops: CDR1 MRHNA, CDR2 SNTAGT. The CDR3 DNA is TGTGCCAGCAGTGCCACAGGGGGCGCCGAGACCCAGTACTTC. This gives the protein CASSATGGAETQYF.